One sample yielded the 22 T cell receptor beta chains listed below, sequenced in a study of early T cells in non-severe SARS-CoV-2 infection. TCRdb analysed the 5' RACE reads with MiXCR anew, one entry per CDR3 protein. The profile shows some 98,000 distinct CDR3 sequences, roughly 17% of them singletons. The sample taken for sequencing was whole blood. The receptors come from an adult who was a healthcare worker with PCR-confirmed SARS-CoV-2 infection or an uninfected control (not recorded which).

There are a few counts of this clonotype. The rearrangement uses TRBV7-9 and TRBJ1-2; D is perhaps TRBD1 (5 bases). The germline V gene has CDR1 SEHNR and CDR2 FQNEAQ (reference sequence). The length of the CDR3 is 18 residues. The V gene lost 1 base and the J gene lost 3 bases, with 21 bases spanning the gap. This chain's CDR3 is CASSLDLIIGTGYYGYTF. In nucleotides, the CDR3 is TGTGCCAGCAGCTTAGACCTCATTATAGGGACGGGATACTATGGCTACACCTTC.

The chain has TRBV24-1 and TRBJ2-7, with D perhaps matching TRBD1 (5 bases). The CDR3 is 13 amino acids. Germline V lookup: CDR1 KGHDR, CDR2 SFDVKD. The V end lost 4 bases, the J end lost 3 bases, and 9 bases lay between the germline ends. CDR3 in DNA: TGTGCCACCAGTGACGACAGAAGCTACGAGCAGTACTTC. It encodes CATSDDRSYEQYF.

The chain recombines TRBV14 with TRBJ2-7, with D uncertain. V gave up 0 bases and J gave up 3 bases, with 12 bases separating them. The CDR3 spans 15 residues. The germline CDR1 and CDR2 sequences are SGHDN and FVKESK. As DNA, the CDR3 is TGTGCCAGCAGCCAAGATCACAGTGCCAGCTACGAGCAGTACTTC. It is translated as CASSQDHSASYEQYF.

The chain employs TRBV18 and TRBJ2-5, with 11 bases matching TRBD2. J lost 2 bases, V lost 2 bases, and 10 bases had no gene match. The CDR3 totals 18 residues. CDR1 is KGHSH and CDR2 is LQKENI in the germline V gene. This CDR3 is CASSPGLAGGRGQETQYF. In DNA form, the CDR3 reads TGTGCCAGCTCACCAGGGCTAGCGGGAGGAAGAGGGCAAGAGACCCAGTACTTC.

This clonotype has only a few counts. This chain connects TRBV30 to TRBJ2-2; weak D call: TRBD1 (5 bases). CDR1 GTSNPN and CDR2 SVGIG come from the germline V gene (reference sequence). V was clipped by 3 bases and J by 5 bases, with 10 bases between them. This CDR3 region has 13 residues. CDR3 nucleotide sequence: TGTGCCTGGAGGTTACAGGCAACCGGGGAGCTGTTTTTT. Translated, it gives CAWRLQATGELFF.

In its sample, this clonotype was seen a few times. This chain uses TRBV5-6 with TRBJ1-3, with a tentative D call TRBD1 (5 bases). CDR1 is SGHDT and CDR2 is YYEEEE in the germline V gene. Trimming removed 4 bases from V and 0 bases from J, with 14 bases in between. This CDR3 has 16 residues. CDR3 in DNA: TGTGCCAGCAGCCCCCAGGGCCAGAGCTCTGGAAACACCATATATTTT. It yields the protein CASSPQGQSSGNTIYF.

In this sample, this clonotype turned up a few times. The chain joins TRBV7-6 to TRBJ2-7; 12 bases agree with TRBD1. V shed 3 bases and J 7 bases; nucleotides not matched to a gene: 4. CDR3 size: 14 residues. Germline V gene sequence: CDR1 SGHVS, CDR2 FNYEAQ. CDR3 protein: CASSLGQGAGEQYF. The CDR3 bases are TGTGCCAGCAGCTTGGGACAGGGGGCTGGGGAGCAGTACTTC.

This chain joins TRBV29-1 and TRBJ1-1; no reliable D call. Germline values: CDR1 SQVTM, CDR2 ANQGSEA. Trimming pared 6 bases from V and 1 base from J, leaving 18 bases between. The CDR3 is 15 residues long. The chain's CDR3 is CSVVRWAEKNTEAFF. In DNA, the CDR3 is TGCAGCGTCGTTAGGTGGGCAGAAAAGAACACTGAAGCTTTCTTT.

V usage is TRBV7-2 and J usage is TRBJ2-1; TRBD2 agrees at 8 bases. The CDR3 is 15 amino acids. CDR1 and CDR2 from the germline V gene are SGHTA and FQGNSA. After removal of 5 bases from V and 3 bases from J, the junction contained 6 bases not matched to a gene. The chain's CDR3 is CASSPGGPRYNEQFF. DNA for the CDR3: TGTGCCAGCAGCCCGGGGGGGCCGCGCTACAATGAGCAGTTCTTC.

This clonotype came up many times. The CDR3 protein is CASSQDPPLTSGFYNEQFF. The CDR3, as DNA: TGCGCCAGCAGCCAAGATCCCCCTTTGACTAGCGGCTTCTACAATGAGCAGTTCTTC. The chain is built from TRBV4-3 and TRBJ2-1, with 9 bases identical to TRBD2. The ends lost 0 bases at V and 3 bases at J; junction bases unmatched: 12. CDR3 length: 19 amino acids. The germline gives CDR1 LGHNA, CDR2 YSLEER.

The chain has TRBV7-9 and TRBJ1-5; no clear D gene. The CDR3 runs to 14 residues. V was cut by 4 bases and J by 10 bases, with 17 bases left in between. The germline V gene has CDR1 SEHNR and CDR2 FQNEAQ (reference sequence). CDR3 DNA: TGTGCCAGCAGCTCTAACCTACCCGGGGTCCCCCAGCATTTT. Translating gives CASSSNLPGVPQHF.

J is TRBJ2-3 and V is TRBV9; no definite D call. The CDR3 totals 16 residues. CDR1 and CDR2 (germline): SGDLS, YYNGEE. V dropped 0 bases and J dropped 5 bases, with 16 bases sitting between them. The CDR3 protein is CASSVGLMGSQDTQYF. Written as DNA, the CDR3 is TGTGCCAGCAGCGTAGGGTTAATGGGGTCCCAAGATACGCAGTATTTT. The variable domain in full, with the rest retrieved from reference TRBV9 and TRBJ2-3, is DSGVTQTPKHLITATGQRVTLRCSPRSGDLSVYWYQQSLDQGLQFLIQYYNGEERAKGNILERFSAQQFPDLHSELNLSSLELGDSALYFCASSVGLMGSQDTQYFGPGTRLTVL.

This clonotype was detected ten times or more. The V gene is TRBV29-1, the J gene TRBJ2-7; D is perhaps TRBD2 (5 bases). This CDR3 comprises 11 residues. Germline V gene lookup returns CDR1 SQVTM and CDR2 ANQGSEA. Between the trimmed V and J ends, which lost 3 bases and 7 bases, there was a span of 10 bases. CDR3 residues: CSVDTSWEQYF. DNA of the CDR3: TGCAGCGTTGACACTAGTTGGGAGCAGTACTTC.

This clonotype was counted a few times. The chain joins TRBV29-1 to TRBJ1-4, with D possibly matching TRBD1 (5 bases). V was clipped by 4 bases and J by 6 bases, with 12 bases between them. Per germline, CDR1 SQVTM and CDR2 ANQGSEA. The CDR3 sequence is 13 residues long. The DNA of the CDR3 is TGCAGCGTTGTGGGGGGTCGAGATGAAAAACTGTTTTTT. It yields the protein CSVVGGRDEKLFF.

Turning to this clonotype: This may be a read error, as it is one base from a much larger clone. The V call is TRBV11-2, the J call TRBJ2-3, with 9 positions matching TRBD2. V shed 5 bases and J 5 bases; nucleotides not matched to a gene: 11. This CDR3 is 16 amino acids long. CDR1 and CDR2 (germline): SGHAT, FQNNGV. The CDR3 sequence is CASSRRRLAVGDTQYF. CDR3 bases: TGTGCCAGCAGCCGAAGACGACTAGCGGTAGGAGATACGCAGTATTTT.

There are a few counts of this clonotype. The rearrangement links TRBV3-1 to TRBJ1-2, with D possibly matching TRBD1 (6 bases). Germline assignment: CDR1 LGHDT and CDR2 YNNKEL (reference sequence). The CDR3 length is 16 residues. Between the trimmed V and J ends, which lost 1 base and 2 bases, there was a span of 14 bases. CDR3 amino acids: CASSQGVQGTNYGYTF. The CDR3 DNA reads TGTGCCAGCAGCCAAGGTGTTCAGGGGACGAACTATGGCTACACCTTC.

This clonotype counts as medium-sized (0.01 to 0.1%). This chain links TRBV7-2 with TRBJ2-3; D is ambiguous. The CDR3 is 16 amino acids. The germline V gene encodes CDR1 SGHTA and CDR2 FQGNSA. V was clipped by 1 base and J by 0 bases, with 11 bases between them. CDR3 region: CASSLVGSASTDTQYF. CDR3 coding DNA: TGTGCCAGCAGCTTAGTTGGGTCAGCTAGCACAGATACGCAGTATTTT.

The chain recombines TRBV14 with TRBJ2-3; 7 bases match TRBD1. This CDR3 comprises 13 residues. Germline V gives CDR1 SGHDN, CDR2 FVKESK. The V segment lost 0 bases and the J segment 9 bases; nucleotides outside the gene matches: 3. The CDR3 nucleotides read TGTGCCAGCAGCCAAGATCGACAGGGAACGCAGTATTTT. Protein: CASSQDRQGTQYF.

This chain connects TRBV4-3 to TRBJ2-1; no clear D gene. Trimming took off 0 bases at V and 8 bases at J, with 17 bases between the two ends. CDR1 and CDR2 (germline): LGHNA, YSLEER. The CDR3 spans 16 residues. CDR3 bases: TGCGCCAGCAGCCAAGATCTGTCCCCCCCTTTGGATGAGCAGTTCTTC. Translating it yields CASSQDLSPPLDEQFF.

J is TRBJ2-2 and V is TRBV25-1; 7 positions match TRBD2. The CDR3 contains 13 residues. J lost 3 bases, V lost 9 bases, and 4 bases had no gene match. Germline CDR1 and CDR2: MGHDK and SYGVNS. CDR3 amino acids: CASGSGDTGELFF. The DNA for the CDR3 is TGTGCCAGTGGGAGCGGGGACACCGGGGAGCTGTTTTTT. Variable domain in full (rest from reference TRBV25-1 and TRBJ2-2): EADIYQTPRYLVIGTGKKITLECSQTMGHDKMYWYQQDPGMELHLIHYSYGVNSTEKGDLSSESTVSRIRTEHFPLTLESARPSHTSQYLCASGSGDTGELFFGEGSRLTVL.

The sample holds a few counts of this clonotype. V gene TRBV21-1 combines with J gene TRBJ2-1. TRBV21-1 is classified as a pseudogene. This CDR3 comprises 16 residues. The CDR3 DNA sequence: TGTGCCAGCAGCATTTGTGACTTATTCTCCTACAATGAGCAGTTCTTC. The encoded protein is CASSICDLFSYNEQFF.

This clonotype came up a few times. The gene calls are TRBV12-3 or TRBV12-4 and TRBJ2-7; 11 bases are a match to TRBD1. This CDR3 comprises 13 residues. J gave up 5 bases and V 6 bases, and 3 bases lay outside the gene matches. This chain's CDR3 is CASRGTGGHEQYF. The CDR3 DNA reads as TGTGCCAGCAGGGGGACAGGGGGTCACGAGCAGTACTTC.